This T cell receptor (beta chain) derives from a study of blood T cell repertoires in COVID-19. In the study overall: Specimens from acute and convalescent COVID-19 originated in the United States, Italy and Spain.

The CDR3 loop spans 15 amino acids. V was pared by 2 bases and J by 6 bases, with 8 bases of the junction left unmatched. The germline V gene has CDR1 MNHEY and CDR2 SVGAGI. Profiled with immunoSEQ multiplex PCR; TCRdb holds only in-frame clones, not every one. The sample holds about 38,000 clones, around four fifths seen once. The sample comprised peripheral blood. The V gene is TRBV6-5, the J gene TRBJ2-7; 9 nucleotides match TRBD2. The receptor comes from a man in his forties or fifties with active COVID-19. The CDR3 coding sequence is TGTGCCAGCAGTTACCCAGGAGCGGGGGGACGCGAGCAGTACTTC. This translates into CASSYPGAGGREQYF.